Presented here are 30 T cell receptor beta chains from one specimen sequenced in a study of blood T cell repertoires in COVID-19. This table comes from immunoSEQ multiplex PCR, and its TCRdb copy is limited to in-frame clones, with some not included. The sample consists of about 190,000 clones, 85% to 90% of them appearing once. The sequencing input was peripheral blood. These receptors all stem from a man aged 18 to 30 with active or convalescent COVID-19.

In DNA, the CDR3 is TGTGCCAGCAGCAAACGGACAGGGGCGGGTAATGAAAAACTGTTTTTT. Translating it yields CASSKRTGAGNEKLFF. This sequence joins TRBV28 and TRBJ1-4; 9 nucleotides match TRBD1. V shed 6 bases and J 4 bases; nucleotides not matched to a gene: 9. The germline CDR1 and CDR2 sequences are MDHEN and SYDVKM. This CDR3 comprises 16 residues.

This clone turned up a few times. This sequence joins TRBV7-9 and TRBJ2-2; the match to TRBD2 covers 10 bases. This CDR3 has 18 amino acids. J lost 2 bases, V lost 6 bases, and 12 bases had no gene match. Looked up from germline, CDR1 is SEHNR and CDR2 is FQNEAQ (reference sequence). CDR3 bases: TGTGCCAGCAGTAGTTGGCTAGCGGGGGCCCCAAACACCGGGGAGCTGTTTTTT. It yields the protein CASSSWLAGAPNTGELFF.

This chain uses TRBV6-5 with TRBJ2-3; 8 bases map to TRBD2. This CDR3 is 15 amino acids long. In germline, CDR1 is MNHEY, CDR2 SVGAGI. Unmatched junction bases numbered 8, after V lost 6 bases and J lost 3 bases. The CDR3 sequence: CASSPGGGNTDTQYF. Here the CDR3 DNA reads TGTGCCAGCAGCCCCGGGGGGGGGAATACAGATACGCAGTATTTT.

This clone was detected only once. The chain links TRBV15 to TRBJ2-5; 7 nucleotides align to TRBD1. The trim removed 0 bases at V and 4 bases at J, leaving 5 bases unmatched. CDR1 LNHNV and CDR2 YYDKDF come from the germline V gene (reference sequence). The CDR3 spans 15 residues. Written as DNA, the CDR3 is TGTGCCACCAGCAGAGATGGTAGGGGGCCAGAGACCCAGTACTTC. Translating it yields CATSRDGRGPETQYF.

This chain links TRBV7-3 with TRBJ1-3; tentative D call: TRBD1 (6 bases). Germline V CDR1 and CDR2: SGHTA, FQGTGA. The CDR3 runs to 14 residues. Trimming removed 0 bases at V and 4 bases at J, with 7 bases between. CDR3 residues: CASSLTDRGNTIYF. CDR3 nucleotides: TGTGCCAGCAGCTTAACTGACAGGGGAAACACCATATATTTT.

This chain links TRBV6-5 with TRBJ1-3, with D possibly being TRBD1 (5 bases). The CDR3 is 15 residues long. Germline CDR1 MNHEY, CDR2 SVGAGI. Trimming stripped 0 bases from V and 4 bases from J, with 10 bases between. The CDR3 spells CASSYSVQGGNTIYF. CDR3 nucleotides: TGTGCCAGCAGTTACTCGGTGCAGGGCGGAAACACCATATATTTT.

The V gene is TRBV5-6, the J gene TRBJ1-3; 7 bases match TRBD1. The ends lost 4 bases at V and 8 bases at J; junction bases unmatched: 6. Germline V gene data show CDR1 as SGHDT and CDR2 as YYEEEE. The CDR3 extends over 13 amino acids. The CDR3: CASSPDRADTIYF. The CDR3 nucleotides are TGTGCCAGCAGCCCCGACAGGGCGGACACCATATATTTT.

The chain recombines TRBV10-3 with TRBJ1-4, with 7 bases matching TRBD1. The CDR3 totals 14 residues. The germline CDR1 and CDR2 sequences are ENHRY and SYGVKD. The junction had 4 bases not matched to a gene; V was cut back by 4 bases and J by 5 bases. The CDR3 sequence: CAISGQGGNEKLFF. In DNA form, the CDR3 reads TGTGCCATCAGTGGACAGGGAGGAAATGAAAAACTGTTTTTT.

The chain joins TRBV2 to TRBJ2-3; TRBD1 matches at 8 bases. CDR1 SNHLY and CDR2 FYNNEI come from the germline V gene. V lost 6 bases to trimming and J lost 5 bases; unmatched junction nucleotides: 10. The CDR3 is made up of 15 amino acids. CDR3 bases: TGTGCCAGCAGCCAAGTTGGACAGGGAAGAGATACGCAGTATTTT. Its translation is CASSQVGQGRDTQYF. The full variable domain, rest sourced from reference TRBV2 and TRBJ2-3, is EPEVTQTPSHQVTQMGQEVILRCVPISNHLYFYWYRQILGQKVEFLVSFYNNEISEKSEIFDDQFSVERPDGSNFTLKIRSTKLEDSAMYFCASSQVGQGRDTQYFGPGTRLTVL.

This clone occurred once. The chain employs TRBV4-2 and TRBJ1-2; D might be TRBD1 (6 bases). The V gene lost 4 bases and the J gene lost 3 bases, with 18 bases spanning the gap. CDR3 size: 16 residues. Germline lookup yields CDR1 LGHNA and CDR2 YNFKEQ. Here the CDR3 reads CASSRGGARGDYGYTF. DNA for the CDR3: TGTGCCAGCAGCCGGGGGGGGGCCAGGGGCGACTATGGCTACACCTTC.

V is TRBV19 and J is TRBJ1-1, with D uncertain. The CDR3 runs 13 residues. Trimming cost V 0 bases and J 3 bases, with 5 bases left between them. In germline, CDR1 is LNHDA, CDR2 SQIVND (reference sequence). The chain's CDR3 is CASSIEAYTEAFF. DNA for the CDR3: TGTGCCAGTAGTATAGAAGCGTACACTGAAGCTTTCTTT.

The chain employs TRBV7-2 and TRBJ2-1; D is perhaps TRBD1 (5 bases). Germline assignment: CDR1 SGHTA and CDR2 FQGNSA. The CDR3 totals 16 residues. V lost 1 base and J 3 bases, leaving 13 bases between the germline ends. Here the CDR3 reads CASSLGITGHYNEQFF. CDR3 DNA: TGTGCCAGCAGCTTAGGGATAACTGGACACTACAATGAGCAGTTCTTC.

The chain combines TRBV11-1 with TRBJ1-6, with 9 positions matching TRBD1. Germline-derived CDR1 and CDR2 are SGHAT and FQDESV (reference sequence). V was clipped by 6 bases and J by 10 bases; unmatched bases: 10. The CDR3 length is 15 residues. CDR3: CASSQDRGSRSPLHF. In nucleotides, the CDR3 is TGTGCCAGCAGTCAAGACAGGGGGTCTCGCTCACCCCTCCACTTT.

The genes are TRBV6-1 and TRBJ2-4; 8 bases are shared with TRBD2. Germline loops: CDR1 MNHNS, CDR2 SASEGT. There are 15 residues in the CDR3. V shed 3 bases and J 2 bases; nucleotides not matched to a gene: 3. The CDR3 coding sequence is TGTGCCAGCAGTGATAGCGGGGAGCCCAAAAACATTCAGTACTTC. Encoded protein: CASSDSGEPKNIQYF.

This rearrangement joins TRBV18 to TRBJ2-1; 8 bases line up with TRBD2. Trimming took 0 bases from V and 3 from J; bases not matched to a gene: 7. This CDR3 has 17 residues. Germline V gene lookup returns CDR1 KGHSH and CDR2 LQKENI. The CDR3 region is CASSPPPRLARYNEQFF. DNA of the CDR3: TGTGCCAGCTCACCACCTCCAAGACTAGCGCGCTACAATGAGCAGTTCTTC.

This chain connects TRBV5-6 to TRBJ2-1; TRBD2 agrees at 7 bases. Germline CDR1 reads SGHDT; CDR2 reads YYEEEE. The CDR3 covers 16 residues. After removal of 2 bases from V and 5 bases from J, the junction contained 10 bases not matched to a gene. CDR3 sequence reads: CASSFGLADLNNEQFF. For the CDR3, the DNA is TGTGCCAGCAGCTTCGGTCTAGCGGACCTAAACAATGAGCAGTTCTTC.

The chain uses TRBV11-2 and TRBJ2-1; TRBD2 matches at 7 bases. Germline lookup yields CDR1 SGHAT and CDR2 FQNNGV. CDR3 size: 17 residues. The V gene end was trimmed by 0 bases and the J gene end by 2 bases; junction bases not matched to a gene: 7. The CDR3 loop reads CASSLDRWGGTYNEQFF. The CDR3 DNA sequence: TGTGCCAGCAGCTTAGATCGTTGGGGGGGAACCTACAATGAGCAGTTCTTC.

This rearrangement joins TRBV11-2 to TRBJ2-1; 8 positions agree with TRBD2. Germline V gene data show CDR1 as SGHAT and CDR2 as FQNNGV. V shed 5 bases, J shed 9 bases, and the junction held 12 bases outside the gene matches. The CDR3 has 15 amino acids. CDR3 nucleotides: TGTGCCAGCAGCCTAGGGCCTAGCGGGCTGACTGAGCAGTTCTTC. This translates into CASSLGPSGLTEQFF.

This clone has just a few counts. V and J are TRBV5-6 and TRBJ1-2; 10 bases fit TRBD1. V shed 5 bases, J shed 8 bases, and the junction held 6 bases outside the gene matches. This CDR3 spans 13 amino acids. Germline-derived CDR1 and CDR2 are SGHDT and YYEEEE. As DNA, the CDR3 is TGTGCCAGCAGGGCCGGGACAGGGGTCGGCTACACCTTC. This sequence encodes CASRAGTGVGYTF. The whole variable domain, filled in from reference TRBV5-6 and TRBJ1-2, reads DAGVTQSPTHLIKTRGQQVTLRCSPKSGHDTVSWYQQALGQGPQFIFQYYEEEERQRGNFPDRFSGHQFPNYSSELNVNALLLGDSALYLCASRAGTGVGYTFGSGTRLTVV.

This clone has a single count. The CDR3 coding sequence is TGTGCCTGGAGTGAGACAGGGCTAGGACAGCCCCAGCATTTT. This codes for CAWSETGLGQPQHF. The chain has TRBV30 and TRBJ1-5; 7 bases line up with TRBD1. CDR3 length: 14 residues. The germline V gene encodes CDR1 GTSNPN and CDR2 SVGIG (reference sequence). The trim removed 1 base at V and 7 bases at J, leaving 7 bases unmatched.

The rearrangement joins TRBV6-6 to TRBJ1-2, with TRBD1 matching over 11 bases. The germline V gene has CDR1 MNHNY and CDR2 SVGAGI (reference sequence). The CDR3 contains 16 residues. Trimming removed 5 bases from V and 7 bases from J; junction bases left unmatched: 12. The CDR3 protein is CASSRNLGQGAIGYTF. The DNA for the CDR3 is TGTGCCAGCAGTCGAAACCTCGGACAGGGGGCAATTGGCTACACCTTC.

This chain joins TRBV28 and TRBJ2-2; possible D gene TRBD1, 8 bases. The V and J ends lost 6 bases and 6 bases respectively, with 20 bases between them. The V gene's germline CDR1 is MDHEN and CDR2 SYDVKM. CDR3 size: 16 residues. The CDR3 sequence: CASRHQGAGVPGELFF. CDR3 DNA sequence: TGTGCCAGCAGGCATCAGGGGGCGGGGGTTCCCGGGGAGCTGTTTTTT.

As DNA, the CDR3 is TGTGCCAGTAGTATGGGTTCCGGGACAGCCTATGGCTACACCTTC. It translates to CASSMGSGTAYGYTF. V usage is TRBV19 and J usage is TRBJ1-2, with 7 bases identical to TRBD1. Germline loops: CDR1 LNHDA, CDR2 SQIVND (reference sequence). J gave up 4 bases and V 3 bases, and 8 bases lay outside the gene matches. This CDR3 contains 15 residues.

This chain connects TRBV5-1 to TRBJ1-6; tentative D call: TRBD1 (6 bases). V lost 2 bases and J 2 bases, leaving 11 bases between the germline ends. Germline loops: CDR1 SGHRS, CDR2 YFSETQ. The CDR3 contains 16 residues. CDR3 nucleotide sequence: TGCGCCAGCAGCTTAGGTTCAGGGGCCTATAATTCACCCCTCCACTTT. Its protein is CASSLGSGAYNSPLHF.

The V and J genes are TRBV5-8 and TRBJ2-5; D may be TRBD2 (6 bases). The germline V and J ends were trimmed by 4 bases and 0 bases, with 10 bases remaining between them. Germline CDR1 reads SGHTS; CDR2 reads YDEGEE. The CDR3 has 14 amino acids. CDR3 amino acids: CASSQGGDQETQYF. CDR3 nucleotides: TGTGCCAGCAGCCAAGGAGGGGACCAAGAGACCCAGTACTTC. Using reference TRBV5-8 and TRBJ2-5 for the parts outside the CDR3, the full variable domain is EAGVTQSPTHLIKTRGQQATLRCSPISGHTSVYWYQQALGLGLQFLLWYDEGEERNRGNFPPRFSGRQFPNYSSELNVNALELEDSALYLCASSQGGDQETQYFGPGTRLLVL.

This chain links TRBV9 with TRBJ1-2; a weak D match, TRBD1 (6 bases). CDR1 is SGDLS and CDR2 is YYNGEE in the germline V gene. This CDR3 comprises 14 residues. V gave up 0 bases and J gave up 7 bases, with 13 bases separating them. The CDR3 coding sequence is TGTGCCAGCAGCGTAGGAGGGGGGGCGAGTGGCTACACCTTC. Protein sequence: CASSVGGGASGYTF.

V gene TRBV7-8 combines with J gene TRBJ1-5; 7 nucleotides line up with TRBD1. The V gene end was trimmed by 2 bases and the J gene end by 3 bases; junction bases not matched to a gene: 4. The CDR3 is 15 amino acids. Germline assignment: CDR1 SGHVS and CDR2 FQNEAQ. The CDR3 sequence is CASSLSTGNNQPQHF. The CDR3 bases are TGTGCCAGCAGCTTATCGACAGGGAACAATCAGCCCCAGCATTTT.

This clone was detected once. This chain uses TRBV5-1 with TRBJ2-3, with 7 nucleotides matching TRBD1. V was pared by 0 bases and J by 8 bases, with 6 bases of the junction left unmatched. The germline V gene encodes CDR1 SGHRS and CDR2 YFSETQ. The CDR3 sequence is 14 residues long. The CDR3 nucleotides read TGCGCCAGCAGCTTGGAAGGGACAGTGGGTACGCAGTATTTT. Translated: CASSLEGTVGTQYF.

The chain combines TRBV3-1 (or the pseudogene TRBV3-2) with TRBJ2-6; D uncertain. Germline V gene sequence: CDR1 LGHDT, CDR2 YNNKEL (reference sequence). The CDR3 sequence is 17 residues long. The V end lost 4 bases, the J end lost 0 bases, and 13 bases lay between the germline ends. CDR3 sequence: CASSLARISSGANVLTF. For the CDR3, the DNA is TGTGCCAGCAGCCTTGCGAGAATCTCCTCTGGGGCCAACGTCCTGACTTTC.

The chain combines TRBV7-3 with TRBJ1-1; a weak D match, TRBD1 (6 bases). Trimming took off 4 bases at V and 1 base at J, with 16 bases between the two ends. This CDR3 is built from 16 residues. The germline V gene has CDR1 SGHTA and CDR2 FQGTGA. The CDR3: CASSSGQGWGNTEAFF. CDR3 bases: TGTGCCAGCAGCTCAGGGCAGGGGTGGGGGAACACTGAAGCTTTCTTT.